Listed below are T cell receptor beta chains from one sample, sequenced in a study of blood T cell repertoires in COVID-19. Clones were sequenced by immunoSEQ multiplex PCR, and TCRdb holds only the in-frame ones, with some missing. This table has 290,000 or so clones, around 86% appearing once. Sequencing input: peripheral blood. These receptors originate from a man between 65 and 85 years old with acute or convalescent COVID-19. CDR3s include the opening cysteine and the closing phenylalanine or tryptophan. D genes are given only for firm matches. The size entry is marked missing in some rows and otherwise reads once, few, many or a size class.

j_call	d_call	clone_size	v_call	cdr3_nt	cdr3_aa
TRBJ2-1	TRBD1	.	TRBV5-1	TGCGCCAGCAGCTTGGACAGGGGCGCATATTTCTTC	CASSLDRGAYFF
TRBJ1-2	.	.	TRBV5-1	TGCGCCAGCAGCCCGGGACAAACAACCGGCTACACCTTC	CASSPGQTTGYTF
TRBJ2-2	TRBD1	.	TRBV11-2	TGTGCCAGCAACTCTCCGGACAGGGGACTACCGAACACCGGGGAGCTGTTTTTT	CASNSPDRGLPNTGELFF
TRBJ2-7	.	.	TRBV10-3	TGTGCCATCAGTGAGTCCAAGGAAGTATCGGGCGAGCAGTACTTC	CAISESKEVSGEQYF
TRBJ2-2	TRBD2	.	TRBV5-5	TGTGCCAGCAGCTTGCCGGTGGGAGGGGTTAACACCGGGGAGCTGTTTTTT	CASSLPVGGVNTGELFF
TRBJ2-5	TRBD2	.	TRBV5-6	TGTGCCAGCAGCTTGGAGGGTCCCCTAGCGGGGGCTGGAGAGACCCAGTACTTC	CASSLEGPLAGAGETQYF
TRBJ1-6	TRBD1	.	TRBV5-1	TGCGCCAGCACCTTAGGCGACAGGGCCTTCTATTCACCCCTCCACTTT	CASTLGDRAFYSPLHF
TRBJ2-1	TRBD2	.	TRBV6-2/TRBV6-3	TGTGCCAGCAGTAAAGGACTAGCAGGCAATGAGCAGTTCTTC	CASSKGLAGNEQFF
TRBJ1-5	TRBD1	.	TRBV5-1	TGCGCCAGCAGCCCCGAGGGGACAGGGAATCAGCCCCAGCATTTT	CASSPEGTGNQPQHF
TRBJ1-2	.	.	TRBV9	TGTGCCAGCAGCGTACACCCGGGAAAGTCGTCCGACTACACCTTC	CASSVHPGKSSDYTF
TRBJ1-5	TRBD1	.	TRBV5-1	TGCGCCAGCAGCCCGACAGGGGGCAGGAATCAGCCCCAGCATTTT	CASSPTGGRNQPQHF
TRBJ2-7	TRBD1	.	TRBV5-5	TGTGCCAGCGGCCGACAGGGAAGGGGCGAGCAGTACTTC	CASGRQGRGEQYF
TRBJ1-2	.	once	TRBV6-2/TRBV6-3	TGTGCCAGCAGTTTACAGGGCTATGGCTACACCTTC	CASSLQGYGYTF
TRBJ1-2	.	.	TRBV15	TGTGCCACCAGCAGAGTACAGGCGAACTATGGCTACACCTTC	CATSRVQANYGYTF
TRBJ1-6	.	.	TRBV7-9	TGTGCCAGCAGCTTAGCGGACATGATAAATTCACCCCTCCACTTT	CASSLADMINSPLHF
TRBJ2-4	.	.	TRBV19	TGTGCCAGTAGTATACGAGAAACGGGAAACATTCAGTACTTC	CASSIRETGNIQYF
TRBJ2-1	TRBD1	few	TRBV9	TGTGCCAGCAGCTTCCGGGACAGGGGGCAGGATGAGCAGTTCTTC	CASSFRDRGQDEQFF
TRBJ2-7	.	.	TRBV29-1	TGCAGCGCTAAACAGCATGGCTCCTACGAGCAGTACTTC	CSAKQHGSYEQYF
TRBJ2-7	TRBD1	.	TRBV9	TGTGCCAGCAGCGTAGCCGGGACAGGGTCCTACGAGCAGTACTTC	CASSVAGTGSYEQYF
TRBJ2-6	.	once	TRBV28	TGTGCCAGCAGTTTTCACTCTGGGGCCAACGTCCTGACTTTC	CASSFHSGANVLTF
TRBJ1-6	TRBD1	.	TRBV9	TGTGCCAGCAGCGTACAAGGGGGCGGTAATTCACCCCTCCACTTT	CASSVQGGGNSPLHF
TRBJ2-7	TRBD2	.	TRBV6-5	TGTGCCAGCCTATCCATCACTAGCGGGAATTACGAGCAGTACTTC	CASLSITSGNYEQYF
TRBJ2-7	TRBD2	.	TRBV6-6	TGTGCCAGCAGTCGTCTGACTAGCGGGAGTCTACAATACGAGCAGTACTTC	CASSRLTSGSLQYEQYF
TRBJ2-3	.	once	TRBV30	TGTGCCTGGAGTGGTTCGGGTTTGACGGACGGGAACCCAGATACGCAGTATTTT	CAWSGSGLTDGNPDTQYF
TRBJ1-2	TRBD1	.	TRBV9	TGTGCCAGCAGCGTAGATCCAGGGGGGAACTATGGCTACACCTTC	CASSVDPGGNYGYTF
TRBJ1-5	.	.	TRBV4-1	TGCGCCAGCAGCCAAGGAGATCAGCCCCAGCATTTT	CASSQGDQPQHF
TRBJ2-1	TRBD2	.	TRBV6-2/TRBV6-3	TGTGCCAGCAGTAGGGGTATTAGCGGGTCTAGCTCCTACAATGAGCAGTTCTTC	CASSRGISGSSSYNEQFF
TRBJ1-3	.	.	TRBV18	TGTGCCAGCTCCAGGGGACCGACGGGTGGAACTGGAAACACCATATATTTT	CASSRGPTGGTGNTIYF
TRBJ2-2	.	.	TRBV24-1	TGTGCCACCAGTGCCTTACAGATTACCGGGGAGCTGTTTTTT	CATSALQITGELFF
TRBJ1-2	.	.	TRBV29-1	TGCAGCGTTGATGGACACCTAAGAGCTAACTATGGCTACACCTTC	CSVDGHLRANYGYTF
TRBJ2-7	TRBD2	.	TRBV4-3	TGCGCCAGCAGCCAAGAGTGGCTAGCGGGGGGGAGGTACGAGCAGTACTTC	CASSQEWLAGGRYEQYF
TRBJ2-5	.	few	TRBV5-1	TGCGCCAGCATCGGTAATAGCGTCGGGGAGACCCAGTACTTC	CASIGNSVGETQYF
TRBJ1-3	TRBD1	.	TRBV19	TGTGCCAGTAGTATATTGGGACAGCTCCGCTCTGGAAACACCATATATTTT	CASSILGQLRSGNTIYF
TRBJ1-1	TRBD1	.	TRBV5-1	TGCGCCAGCAGCTTGGGGGGACAGGGTACCCTCACTGAAGCTTTCTTT	CASSLGGQGTLTEAFF
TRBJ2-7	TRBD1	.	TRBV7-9	TGTGCCAGCAGACAGGGACAGAATTACGAGCAGTACTTC	CASRQGQNYEQYF
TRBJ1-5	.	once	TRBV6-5	TGTGCCAGCAGTTCCCGTAATCAGCCCCAGCATTTT	CASSSRNQPQHF
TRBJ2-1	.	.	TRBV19	TGTGCCAGTAGTATTGTAGGGGTGGACAACAATGAGCAGTTCTTC	CASSIVGVDNNEQFF
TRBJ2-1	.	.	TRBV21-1	TGTGCCAGCAGAGAAGACCGGGACAGGGGTCGATTGAGCTCCTACAATGAGCAGTTCTTC	CASREDRDRGRLSSYNEQFF
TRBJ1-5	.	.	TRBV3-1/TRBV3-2	TGTGCCAGCCTGGGGAGGCGGTTCCGGGAGAGCAATCAGCCCCAGCATTTT	CASLGRRFRESNQPQHF
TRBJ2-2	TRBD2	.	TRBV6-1	TGTGCCAGCAGTGGGCGCATGGGACTAGCGGGGGGGAACACCGGGGAGCTGTTTTTT	CASSGRMGLAGGNTGELFF
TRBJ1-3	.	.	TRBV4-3	TGCGCCAGCAGCCAAGATGGGGAGGGGTTTGCTTCTGGAAACACCATATATTTT	CASSQDGEGFASGNTIYF
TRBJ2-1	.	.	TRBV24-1	TGTGCCACCAGTGGACAGGCCTACAATGAGCAGTTCTTC	CATSGQAYNEQFF
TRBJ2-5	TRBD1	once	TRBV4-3	TGCGCCAGCAGCCAGGAGTATACAGGGGGCCAAGAGACCCAGTACTTC	CASSQEYTGGQETQYF
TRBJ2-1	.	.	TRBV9	TGTGCCAGCAGCCCCACAAACCCTGGCAATGAGCAGTTCTTC	CASSPTNPGNEQFF
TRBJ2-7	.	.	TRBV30	TGTGCCTGGACCAGCTCCTACGAGCAGTACTTC	CAWTSSYEQYF
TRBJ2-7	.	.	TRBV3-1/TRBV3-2	TGTGCCAGCAGCCAAGCAGCGTCCTACGAGCAGTACTTC	CASSQAASYEQYF
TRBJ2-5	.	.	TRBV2	TGTGCCAGCAGTGAACACGGTGGCGGGTACTTC	CASSEHGGGYF
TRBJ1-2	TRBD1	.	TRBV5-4	TGTGCCAGCAGCAAAGGACAGGGAAAATCCTATGGCTACACCTTC	CASSKGQGKSYGYTF
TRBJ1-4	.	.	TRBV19	TGTGCCAGTAGCCCTAATTCGGAAAAACTGTTTTTT	CASSPNSEKLFF
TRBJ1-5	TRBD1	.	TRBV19	TGTGCCAGTAGTTGGACAGGGAATAGCAATCAGCCCCAGCATTTT	CASSWTGNSNQPQHF
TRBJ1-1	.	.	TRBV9	TGTGCCAGCAGCGCCTCACGGACTCCTAGGAACACTGAAGCTTTCTTT	CASSASRTPRNTEAFF
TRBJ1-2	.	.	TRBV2	TGTGCCAGCAGCCTAACAGGAGCTTATGGCTACACCTTC	CASSLTGAYGYTF
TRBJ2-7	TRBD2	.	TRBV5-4	TGTGCCAGCAGCCGTGGACTAGCGGGAGTCACCTACGAGCAGTACTTC	CASSRGLAGVTYEQYF
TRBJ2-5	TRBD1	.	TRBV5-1	TGCGCCAGCAGCAACTCGACAGGGACCCCCGGGTCCCAGTACTTC	CASSNSTGTPGSQYF
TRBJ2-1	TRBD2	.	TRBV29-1	TGCAGCACATGGACTAGCGGCTACAATGAGCAGTTCTTC	CSTWTSGYNEQFF
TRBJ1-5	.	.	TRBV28	TGTGCCAGCTCTCCAGGGACACCGAGCAATCAGCCCCAGCATTTT	CASSPGTPSNQPQHF
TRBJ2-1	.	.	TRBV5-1	TGCGCCAGCAGCTCCGGACAATACAATGAGCAGTTCTTC	CASSSGQYNEQFF
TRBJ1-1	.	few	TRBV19	TGTGCCAGTAGTATAGATCGAGGCACTGAAGCTTTCTTT	CASSIDRGTEAFF
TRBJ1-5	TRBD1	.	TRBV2	TGTGCCAGCAGTGAACAGGGACAGGGCGGAGGTCAGCCCCAGCATTTT	CASSEQGQGGGQPQHF